One TCR beta chain is described in this entry. Its antigen is not known. The data stem from a study of cytomegalovirus exposure and HLA in healthy donors. Each of the donors was a healthy bone marrow donor. Vbeta (60) and Jbeta (13) primers were used in the PCR. Original data processing: Approximately 11 million of the 60 million to 80 million unique TCR beta chains counted in a later analysis were shared. Here immunoSEQ multiplex PCR was the method, and the copy in TCRdb shows in-frame clones only, minus some. V, J and clone size were drawn from that table, and D and trimming were deduced from the DNA. The sample shows under 200,000 clones, 62% of them seen only once. Germline CDR1 is LGHNA and CDR2 is YSLEER. The CDR3 contains 20 residues. J lost 0 bases, V lost 2 bases, and 13 bases had no gene match. Findings and caveats of the study: Researchers counted 180 or so TCR beta chains as cytomegalovirus-associated. Productive status was seen about 90% or about 30% of the time for most TCR beta V segments in an earlier analysis.

The sequence came from a man aged 35 to 55 in good health and CMV-seronegative. V is TRBV4-3 and J is TRBJ2-2; 9 bases line up with TRBD2. The sample comprised PBMCs. The CDR3 DNA follows: TGCGCCAGCAGCCAAAATCATGGGCTAGCGGGATTCACGAACACCGGGGAGCTGTTTTTT. Translating gives CASSQNHGLAGFTNTGELFF.